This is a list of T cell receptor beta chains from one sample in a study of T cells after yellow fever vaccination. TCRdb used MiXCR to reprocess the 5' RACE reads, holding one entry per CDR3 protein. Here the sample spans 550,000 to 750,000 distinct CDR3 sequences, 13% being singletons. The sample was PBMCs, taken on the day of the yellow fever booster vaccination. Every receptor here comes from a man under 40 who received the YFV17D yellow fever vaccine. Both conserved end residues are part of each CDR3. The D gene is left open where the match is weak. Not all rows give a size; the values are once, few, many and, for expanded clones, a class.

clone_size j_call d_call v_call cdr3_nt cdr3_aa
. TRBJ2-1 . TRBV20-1 TGCAGTGCTAGCAGTTATAGCCCAGGGACCTACAATGAGCAGTTCTTC CSASSYSPGTYNEQFF
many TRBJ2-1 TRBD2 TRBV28 TGTGCCAGCGGGACTAGCGGTTACAATGAGCAGTTCTTC CASGTSGYNEQFF
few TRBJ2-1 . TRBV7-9 TGTGCCAGCAGCTTCGGGAACGCCTACAATGAGCAGTTCTTC CASSFGNAYNEQFF
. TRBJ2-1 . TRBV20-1 TGCAGTGCTAGAGATGGGGCGGCGGCCTACAATGAGCAGTTCTTC CSARDGAAAYNEQFF
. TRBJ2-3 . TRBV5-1 TGCGCCAGCAGCTTCGGGGACTCCAGGGGTACGCAGTATTTT CASSFGDSRGTQYF
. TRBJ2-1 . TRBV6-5 TGTGCCAGCAGTTTGGGCCCCAGGCAGTTCTTC CASSLGPRQFF
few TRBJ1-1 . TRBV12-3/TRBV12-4 TGTGCCAGCAGTAGAACCGGACACCTGAACACTGAAGCTTTCTTT CASSRTGHLNTEAFF
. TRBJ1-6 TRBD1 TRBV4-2 TGTGCCAGCAGCCAAGATAGGGACAGGGCGAATTCACCCCTCCACTTT CASSQDRDRANSPLHF
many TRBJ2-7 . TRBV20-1 TGCAGTGCTTTACTGTGGGCTAGGAACGAGCAGTACTTC CSALLWARNEQYF
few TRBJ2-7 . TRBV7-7 TGTGCCAGCAGCTTAGGTGAAGGTTCCTTCTACGAGCAGTACTTC CASSLGEGSFYEQYF
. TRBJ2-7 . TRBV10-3 TGTGCGATCCGGGTAGGAGTCTCCTACGAGCAGTACTTC CAIRVGVSYEQYF
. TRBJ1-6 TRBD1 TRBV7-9 TGTGCCAGCAGCTTAAAGACAGGGGCTCTCCATTCACCCCTCCACTTT CASSLKTGALHSPLHF
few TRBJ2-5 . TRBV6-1 TGTGCCAGCAGCCAAGACAGGGAGGCAGAGACCCAGTACTTC CASSQDREAETQYF
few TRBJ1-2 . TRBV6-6 TGTGCCAGCTTCGGGGTTAAATCAACCTTC CASFGVKSTF
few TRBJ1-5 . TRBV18 TGTGCCAGCTCACAGAGGGAATCCGGCAATCAGCCCCAGCATTTT CASSQRESGNQPQHF
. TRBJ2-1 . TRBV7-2 TGTGCCAGCAGCTTAGGGCAGGGTTCGGTCAATGAGCAGTTCTTC CASSLGQGSVNEQFF
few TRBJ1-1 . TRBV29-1 TGCAGCGTTGGGGACAACCACATGAACACTGAAGCTTTCTTT CSVGDNHMNTEAFF
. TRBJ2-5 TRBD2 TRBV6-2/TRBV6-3 TGTGCCAGCAGTTACTCGAAATTAGGCGGGAGATCCTTCCGGGAGACCCAGTACTTC CASSYSKLGGRSFRETQYF
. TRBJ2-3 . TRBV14 TGTGCCAGCAGCCAAGATGGGTTGGGCAGAGGCACAGATACGCAGTATTTT CASSQDGLGRGTDTQYF
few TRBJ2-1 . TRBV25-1 TGTGCCAGCAGTGAACGGGACGGGACCTACAATGAGCAGTTCTTC CASSERDGTYNEQFF
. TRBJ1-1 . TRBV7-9 TGTGCCAGCAGCCCTGCCATAGAAGCTTTCTTT CASSPAIEAFF
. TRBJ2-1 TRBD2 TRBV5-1 TGCGCCAGCAGCTCACCAGTCCCGGGACTAGCGGGAGGGCTTCAGGAGCAGTTCTTC CASSSPVPGLAGGLQEQFF
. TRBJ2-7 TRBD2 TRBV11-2 TGTGCCAGCAGCCCCACCGGGGCTAGCGGCAAGGGCGAGCAGTACTTC CASSPTGASGKGEQYF
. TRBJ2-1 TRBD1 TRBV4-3 TGCGCCAGCAGCCAAACAGGGGGCTACGGTTCCTACAATGAGCAGTTCTTC CASSQTGGYGSYNEQFF
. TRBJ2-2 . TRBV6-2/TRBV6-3 TGTGCGTTAGGGAACACCGGGGAGCTGTTTTTT CALGNTGELFF
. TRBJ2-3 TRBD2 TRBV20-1 TGCAGTGCTAGAGTGCGGGGGTTGGCACAAAATACGCAGTATTTT CSARVRGLAQNTQYF
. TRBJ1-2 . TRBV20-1 TGCAGTGCTAGTTTAGGGAATGGCTACACCTTC CSASLGNGYTF
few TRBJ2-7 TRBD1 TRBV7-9 TGTGCCAGCAGCCCCCCCCTGGGACAGCTCTCCTACGAGCAGTACTTC CASSPPLGQLSYEQYF
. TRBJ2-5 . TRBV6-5 TGTGCCAGCAGTTACCTCCGGGGCACCCAAGAGACCCAGTACTTC CASSYLRGTQETQYF
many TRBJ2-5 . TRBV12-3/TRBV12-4 TGTGCCAGCAGTCGAGAGCGGTTCGAGACCCAGTACTTC CASSRERFETQYF
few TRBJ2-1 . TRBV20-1 TGCAGTGCTAGAGAAATAGTCTACAATGAGCAGTTCTTC CSAREIVYNEQFF
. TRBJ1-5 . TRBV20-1 TGCAGTGCGCGGATTAATAATCAGCCCCAGCATTTT CSARINNQPQHF
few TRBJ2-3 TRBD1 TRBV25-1 TGTGCCAGCAGTGTGGGACAGGGGACCCGGGCGGATACGCAGTATTTT CASSVGQGTRADTQYF
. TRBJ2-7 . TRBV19 TGTGCCAGTAGTGACGGGACCTACGAGCAGTACTTC CASSDGTYEQYF
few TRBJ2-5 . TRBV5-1 TGCGCCAGCAGCTTGAAGGTCAACCAAGAGACCCAGTACTTC CASSLKVNQETQYF
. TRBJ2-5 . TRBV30 TGTGCCTGGAGTGCGCGGGACAGTTCAGCCTTC CAWSARDSSAF
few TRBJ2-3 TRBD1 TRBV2 TGTGCCAGCAGTGCGACAGGGGCTAGCACAGATACGCAGTATTTT CASSATGASTDTQYF
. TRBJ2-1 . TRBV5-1 TGCGCCAGCACCTTAGCTGGCACCCTGGGTGAGCAGTTCTTC CASTLAGTLGEQFF
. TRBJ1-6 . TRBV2 TGTGCCAGCAGTGGGGAGGGGATTTCACCCCTCCACTTT CASSGEGISPLHF
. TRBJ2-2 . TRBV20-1 TGCAGTGTCCTGCTTCCGGGTAGGAACACCGGGGAGCTGTTTTTT CSVLLPGRNTGELFF